This is a list of T cell receptor beta chains from one sample in a study of tissue T cells after allogeneic stem cell transplantation. Here immunoSEQ multiplex PCR was the method, and the copy in TCRdb shows in-frame clones only, minus some. The sample includes a few thousand clones, about three fifths of them seen just once. Source: jejunal tissue, taken at autopsy. All receptors derive from an older male patient with steroid-refractory graft-versus-host disease after an allogeneic stem cell transplant. Some T cells may trace back to the graft donor. Both conserved end residues are part of each CDR3. The order of the fields is clone size, J gene, D gene, V gene, CDR3 DNA, CDR3 protein. The D gene is left open where the match is weak. Only part of the rows carry a size: once, few, many, or a class if the clone is expanded.

abundance: once
j_gene: TRBJ2-1
d_gene: TRBD1
v_gene: TRBV9
CDR3nt: TGTGCCGCGGGACAGGGACCCTCGAATGAGCAGTTCTTC
CDR3aa: CAAGQGPSNEQFF

abundance: medium-sized
j_gene: TRBJ2-3
d_gene: NA
v_gene: TRBV27
CDR3nt: TGTGCCAGCAGTTTAAACCTAGATACGCAGTATTTT
CDR3aa: CASSLNLDTQYF

abundance: NA
j_gene: TRBJ1-4
d_gene: TRBD1
v_gene: TRBV11-2
CDR3nt: TGTGCCAGCAGCCCGCAGTTGACAGGGTACGGAAAACTGTTTTTT
CDR3aa: CASSPQLTGYGKLFF

abundance: NA
j_gene: TRBJ1-5
d_gene: TRBD1
v_gene: TRBV6-1
CDR3nt: TGTGCCAGCAGTGGGGGGCAGGGGGTTTATAATAGTCAGCCCCAGCATTTT
CDR3aa: CASSGGQGVYNSQPQHF

abundance: NA
j_gene: TRBJ2-1
d_gene: NA
v_gene: TRBV4-3
CDR3nt: TGCGCCAGCAGCCAAGAGCTGACGCATGAGCAGTTCTTC
CDR3aa: CASSQELTHEQFF

abundance: NA
j_gene: TRBJ1-5
d_gene: NA
v_gene: TRBV4-3
CDR3nt: TGCGCCAGCAGCCAAGGTACACAGAATCAGCCCCAGCATTTT
CDR3aa: CASSQGTQNQPQHF

abundance: NA
j_gene: TRBJ2-1
d_gene: TRBD2
v_gene: TRBV19
CDR3nt: TGTGCCAGTAGTCCCCTAGCGGGGGGGCCGGGTGAGCAGTTCTTC
CDR3aa: CASSPLAGGPGEQFF

abundance: NA
j_gene: TRBJ2-5
d_gene: TRBD2
v_gene: TRBV9
CDR3nt: TGTGCCAGCAGCGTAGACGCGGGAGTCCAAGAGACCCAGTACTTC
CDR3aa: CASSVDAGVQETQYF

abundance: NA
j_gene: TRBJ1-4
d_gene: NA
v_gene: TRBV5-5
CDR3nt: TGTGCCAGCAGCTTGAGGGGGGAAAAACTGTTTTTT
CDR3aa: CASSLRGEKLFF

abundance: NA
j_gene: TRBJ2-1
d_gene: NA
v_gene: TRBV4-3
CDR3nt: TGCGCCAGCAGCCAAGATCAGGGGATCCCCTACAATGAGCAGTTCTTC
CDR3aa: CASSQDQGIPYNEQFF

abundance: NA
j_gene: TRBJ2-7
d_gene: NA
v_gene: TRBV7-3
CDR3nt: TGTGCCAGCAGCTTACAACCAGGGGACTACGAGCAGTACTTC
CDR3aa: CASSLQPGDYEQYF

abundance: NA
j_gene: TRBJ2-6
d_gene: NA
v_gene: TRBV5-4
CDR3nt: TGTGCCAGCAGGTCGCTAAGTGGGGCCAACGTCCTGACTTTC
CDR3aa: CASRSLSGANVLTF

abundance: NA
j_gene: TRBJ1-1
d_gene: TRBD1
v_gene: TRBV5-1
CDR3nt: TGCGCCAGCAGCTTGGTTCCACTCCGACAGGGTCAAACTGAAGCTTTCTTT
CDR3aa: CASSLVPLRQGQTEAFF

abundance: NA
j_gene: TRBJ1-1
d_gene: NA
v_gene: TRBV29-1
CDR3nt: TGCAGCGTTGGGGGGGGGATTGAAGCTTTCTTT
CDR3aa: CSVGGGIEAFF

abundance: large
j_gene: TRBJ2-4
d_gene: NA
v_gene: TRBV29-1
CDR3nt: TGCAGCGTAGAAAAGGGGGAGGCCAAAAACATTCAGTACTTC
CDR3aa: CSVEKGEAKNIQYF